This T cell receptor beta chain was profiled in a study of cytomegalovirus exposure and HLA in healthy donors. General study points: A few chains tied to CMV proved CMV antigen-specific in vitro. Previously analyzed data showed that most TCR beta V segments were productive at a frequency of about 90% or about 30%.

PCR was performed using 60 Vbeta and 13 Jbeta primers. Profiling relied on immunoSEQ multiplex PCR, and the TCRdb table lists in-frame clones only, not all of them. The sample gives around 160,000 clones, about three quarters of which show up once; 4.7% is in the top ten. The CDR3 runs 13 residues. Germline lookup yields CDR1 SGHDN and CDR2 FVKESK. V was shortened by 1 base and J by 5 bases, with 7 bases between the two germline ends. Of note for this clone: Its antigen is unknown.

This clonotype originated in a man aged 18 to 29 in good health and CMV-seropositive. The chain couples TRBV14 to TRBJ2-3, with D maybe TRBD1 (6 bases). The sequenced sample was PBMCs. The CDR3 DNA is TGTGCCAGCAGCCAAGTAGGGGGAGATACGCAGTATTTT. Amino acids: CASSQVGGDTQYF.